A single sample is the source of the 2 T cell receptor beta chains below, sequenced in a study of beta chain features in type 1 diabetes. Study-level results: In every one of the four CD4+ subsets, TCRB CDR3s were moderately but significantly shorter in Type 1 diabetes patients.

No cognate antigen is known for these TCRs. TCRB transcripts that were expressed got sequenced, as all of the isolated RNA had been reverse transcribed. This table comes from immunoSEQ multiplex PCR, and its TCRdb copy is limited to in-frame clones, with some not included. The sample holds 600,000 or so clones, more than 13% seen once. Sequencing was carried out using naive CD4+ T cells from blood. The receptors were gathered from a man aged 18 to 30 with type 1 diabetes.

The rearrangement uses TRBV5-4 and TRBJ2-1; 8 nucleotides line up with TRBD1. The length of the CDR3 is 15 residues. V was pared by 4 bases and J by 5 bases, with 8 bases of the junction left unmatched. Germline-derived CDR1 and CDR2 are SGHNT and YYREEE (reference sequence). The CDR3 nucleotides are TGTGCCAGCAGCGGAACAGGGGGACGAGACAATGAGCAGTTCTTC. Translated, it gives CASSGTGGRDNEQFF. Looking up the rest from reference TRBV5-4 and TRBJ2-1 gives the full variable domain: ETGVTQSPTHLIKTRGQQVTLRCSSQSGHNTVSWYQQALGQGPQFIFQYYREEENGRGNFPPRFSGLQFPNYSSELNVNALELDDSALYLCASSGTGGRDNEQFFGPGTRLTVL.

This clone was counted a few times. This chain connects TRBV30 to TRBJ1-4; D uncertain. The CDR3 loop spans 12 amino acids. The V gene lost 0 bases and the J gene lost 7 bases, with 6 bases spanning the gap. Germline V gene data show CDR1 as GTSNPN and CDR2 as SVGIG (reference sequence). The CDR3 protein is CAWSVPGEKLFF. DNA for the CDR3: TGTGCCTGGAGTGTACCAGGTGAAAAACTGTTTTTT.